The sequence of this T cell receptor (beta chain) was determined in a study of beta chain features in type 1 diabetes. Study-level information: There was similarity between patients and healthy donors in age, gender and cell yields. Study-wide results and limits: The study found fewer insertions and more deletions at VDJ junctions in type 1 diabetes patients.

This clone was counted only a few times. The antigen is unknown. The germline V gene has CDR1 MDHEN and CDR2 SYDVKM. Trimming left V 6 bases short and J 7 bases short, with 10 bases between. The CDR3 spans 12 residues. Sorting based on CD45RO/CCR7/CD25/CD127/CD95/CD27 separated CD4+ naive, central memory, regulatory and stem cell-like memory cells. All of the isolated RNA was reverse transcribed, so expressed TCRB transcripts were sequenced. Clones were read by immunoSEQ multiplex PCR, and TCRdb kept only the in-frame ones, dropping some. Of 350,000 to 450,000 clones detected, approximately 14% appear once; the ten largest clones hold approximately 0.038%.

J is TRBJ1-5 and V is TRBV28, with D tentatively TRBD1 (6 bases). Sequenced material: naive CD4+ T cells from blood. The clonotype was recovered from a man aged 25-40 years in good health. The CDR3 DNA reads as TGTGCCAGCAGCCAGGGGCTCCAGCCCCAGCATTTT. Translated, it gives CASSQGLQPQHF.